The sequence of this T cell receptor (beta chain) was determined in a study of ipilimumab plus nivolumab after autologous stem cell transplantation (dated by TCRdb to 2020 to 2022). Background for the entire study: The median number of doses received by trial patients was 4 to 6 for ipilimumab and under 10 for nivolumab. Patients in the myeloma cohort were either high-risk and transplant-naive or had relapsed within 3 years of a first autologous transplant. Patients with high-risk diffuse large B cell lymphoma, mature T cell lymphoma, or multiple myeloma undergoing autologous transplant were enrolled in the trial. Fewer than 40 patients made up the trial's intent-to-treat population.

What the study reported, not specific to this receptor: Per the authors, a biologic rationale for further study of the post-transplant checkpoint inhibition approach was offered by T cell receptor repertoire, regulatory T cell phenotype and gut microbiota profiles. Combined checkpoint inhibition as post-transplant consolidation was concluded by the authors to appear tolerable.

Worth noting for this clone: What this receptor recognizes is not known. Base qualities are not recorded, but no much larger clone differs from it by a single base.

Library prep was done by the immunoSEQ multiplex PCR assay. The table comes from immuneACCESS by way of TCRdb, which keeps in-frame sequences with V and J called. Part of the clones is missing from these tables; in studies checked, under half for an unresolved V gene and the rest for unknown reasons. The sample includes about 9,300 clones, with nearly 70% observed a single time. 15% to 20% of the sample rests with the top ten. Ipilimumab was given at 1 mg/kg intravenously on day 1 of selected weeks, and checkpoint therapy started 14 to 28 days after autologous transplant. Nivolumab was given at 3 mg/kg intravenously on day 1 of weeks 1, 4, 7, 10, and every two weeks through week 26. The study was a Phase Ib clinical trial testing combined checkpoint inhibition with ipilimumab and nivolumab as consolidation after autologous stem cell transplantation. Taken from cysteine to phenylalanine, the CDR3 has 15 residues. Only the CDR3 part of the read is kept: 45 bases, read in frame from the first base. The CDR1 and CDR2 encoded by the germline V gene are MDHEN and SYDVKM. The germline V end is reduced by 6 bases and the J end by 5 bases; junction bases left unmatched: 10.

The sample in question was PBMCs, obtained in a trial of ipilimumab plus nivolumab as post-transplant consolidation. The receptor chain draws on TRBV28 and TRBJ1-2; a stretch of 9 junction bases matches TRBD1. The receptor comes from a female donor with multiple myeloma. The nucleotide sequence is TGTGCCAGCAGAACCCGGGACAGGGACCGTTATGGCTACACCTTC. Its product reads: CASRTRDRDRYGYTF.